Listed below are T cell receptor beta chains from one sample, sequenced in a study of human T cells and chemical hapten exposure. One entry per CDR3 protein, called by TCRdb with MiXCR from the RACE reads. The table shows more than 65,000 distinct CDR3 sequences, with 10% occurring only once. The sample here was whole blood, taken in connection with sensitization to the hapten diphenylcyclopropenone (DPC). These receptors were taken from a woman in her 50s with alopecia areata. Some clones in this sample may be carry-over from other donors' samples. Each CDR3 is given with its conserved first and last residue. D genes are given only for firm matches. A clone size is listed for some rows: how often the clone was seen (once, few, many), or a class if it is expanded.

CDR3	DNA	J	D	size	V
CASSGDGRSGETQYF	TGCGCCAGCAGCGGGGACGGGCGTAGCGGGGAGACCCAGTACTTC	TRBJ2-5	TRBD2	once	TRBV5-1
CASSRQGATTEAFF	TGTGCCAGCAGTCGTCAGGGGGCGACCACTGAAGCTTTCTTT	TRBJ1-1	TRBD1	many	TRBV6-5
CASIPRGAGDYEQYF	TGTGCCAGCATACCCCGTGGCGCAGGGGATTACGAGCAGTACTTC	TRBJ2-7	.	few	TRBV11-2
CASSSSTELAKNIQYF	TGTGCCAGCAGCTCTTCGACGGAACTAGCCAAAAACATTCAGTACTTC	TRBJ2-4	.	.	TRBV7-9
CASSSLGGISPLHF	TGTGCCAGCAGTTCACTGGGGGGGATTTCACCCCTCCACTTT	TRBJ1-6	.	few	TRBV12-3/TRBV12-4
CASSRTSGSRHEQYF	TGTGCCAGCAGTAGGACTAGCGGGAGTCGCCACGAGCAGTACTTC	TRBJ2-7	TRBD2	.	TRBV2
CSARRGGKFTGGPSDEQFF	TGCAGTGCTAGAAGGGGGGGAAAATTCACGGGAGGGCCCTCCGATGAGCAGTTCTTC	TRBJ2-1	TRBD2	many	TRBV20-1
CASSLALAGTNEKLFF	TGTGCCAGCAGCTTAGCGTTGGCAGGGACTAATGAAAAACTGTTTTTT	TRBJ1-4	.	.	TRBV7-8
CASSTFRGRQSEQFF	TGTGCCAGTAGTACCTTTCGCGGGAGACAATCTGAGCAGTTCTTC	TRBJ2-1	TRBD2	.	TRBV19
CATSDSLAHQPQHF	TGTGCCACCAGTGACTCTTTGGCACATCAGCCCCAGCATTTT	TRBJ1-5	.	.	TRBV24-1
CSALQGRRDIQYF	TGCAGTGCCCTACAGGGGCGGCGGGACATTCAGTACTTC	TRBJ2-4	TRBD1	many	TRBV20-1
CAISETLNIQYF	TGTGCCATCAGTGAGACGCTGAACATTCAGTACTTC	TRBJ2-4	.	few	TRBV10-3
CASSYPSREASRGGTQYF	TGTGCCAGCAGCTACCCCTCACGAGAGGCTTCCAGGGGGGGGACCCAGTACTTC	TRBJ2-5	.	.	TRBV7-9
CASSFSGVGQPQHF	TGTGCCAGCAGTTTCTCAGGGGTAGGGCAGCCCCAGCATTTT	TRBJ1-5	.	.	TRBV27
CASSPRTSISYNEQFF	TGTGCCAGCAGCCCCCGGACTTCCATCTCCTACAATGAGCAGTTCTTC	TRBJ2-1	.	many	TRBV7-2
CASSRTVNSPLHF	TGCGCCAGCAGTAGGACAGTGAATTCACCCCTCCACTTT	TRBJ1-6	.	few	TRBV10-1
CASRRVTNTGELFF	TGTGCCAGCAGGAGGGTAACGAACACCGGGGAGCTGTTTTTT	TRBJ2-2	.	.	TRBV2